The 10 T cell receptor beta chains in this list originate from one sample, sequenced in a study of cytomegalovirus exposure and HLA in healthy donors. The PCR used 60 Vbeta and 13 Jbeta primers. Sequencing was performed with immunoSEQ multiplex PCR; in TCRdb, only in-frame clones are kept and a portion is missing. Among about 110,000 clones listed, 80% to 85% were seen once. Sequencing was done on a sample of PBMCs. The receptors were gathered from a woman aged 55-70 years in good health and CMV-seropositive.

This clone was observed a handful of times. This chain's CDR3 is CASNAPESPTEAFF. For the CDR3, the DNA is TGTGCCAGCAACGCGCCGGAGAGTCCCACTGAAGCTTTCTTT. V is TRBV6-5 and J is TRBJ1-1; D unresolved. CDR3 length equals 14 residues. Germline CDR1 reads MNHEY; CDR2 reads SVGAGI. Trimming removed 7 bases from V and 4 bases from J, with 16 bases in between.

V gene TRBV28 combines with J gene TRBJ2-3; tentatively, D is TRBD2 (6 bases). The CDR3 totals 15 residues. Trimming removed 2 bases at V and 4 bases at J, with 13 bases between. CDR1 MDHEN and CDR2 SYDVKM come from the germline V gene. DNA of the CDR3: TGTGCCAGCAGTTTACCGGGAGTAGTCGCAGATACGCAGTATTTT. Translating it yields CASSLPGVVADTQYF.

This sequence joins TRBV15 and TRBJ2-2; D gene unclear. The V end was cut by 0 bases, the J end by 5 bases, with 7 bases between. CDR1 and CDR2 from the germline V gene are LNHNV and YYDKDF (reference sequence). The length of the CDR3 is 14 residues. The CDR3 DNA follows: TGTGCCACCAGCAGAGATAAGGAGACCGGGGAGCTGTTTTTT. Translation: CATSRDKETGELFF. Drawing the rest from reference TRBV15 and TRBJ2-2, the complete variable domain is DAMVIQNPRYQVTQFGKPVTLSCSQTLNHNVMYWYQQKSSQAPKLLFHYYDKDFNNEADTPDNFQSRRPNTSFCFLDIRSPGLGDTAMYLCATSRDKETGELFFGEGSRLTVL.

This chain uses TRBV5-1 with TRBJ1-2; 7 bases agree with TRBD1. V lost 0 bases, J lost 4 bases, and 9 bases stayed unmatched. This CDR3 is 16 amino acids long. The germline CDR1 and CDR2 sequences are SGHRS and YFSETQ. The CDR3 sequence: CASSLASTGDGYGYTF. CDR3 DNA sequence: TGCGCCAGCAGCTTGGCCTCAACAGGGGATGGCTATGGCTACACCTTC.

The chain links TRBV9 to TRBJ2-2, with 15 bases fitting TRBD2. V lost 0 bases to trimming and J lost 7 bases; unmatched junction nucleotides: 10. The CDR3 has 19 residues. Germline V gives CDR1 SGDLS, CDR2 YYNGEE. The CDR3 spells CASSVATGTSGRMGGELFF. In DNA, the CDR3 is TGTGCCAGCAGCGTAGCTACCGGGACTAGCGGGAGGATGGGCGGGGAGCTGTTTTTT. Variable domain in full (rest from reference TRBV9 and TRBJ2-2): DSGVTQTPKHLITATGQRVTLRCSPRSGDLSVYWYQQSLDQGLQFLIQYYNGEERAKGNILERFSAQQFPDLHSELNLSSLELGDSALYFCASSVATGTSGRMGGELFFGEGSRLTVL.

In DNA, the CDR3 is TGTGCCAGCAGCCTCAGGGACTATACCTTCTCCTACGAGCAGTACTTC. This sequence encodes CASSLRDYTFSYEQYF. This rearrangement joins TRBV5-5 to TRBJ2-7; 7 bases line up with TRBD2. The germline V gene encodes CDR1 SGHKS and CDR2 YYEKEE (reference sequence). The junction had 10 bases not matched to a gene; V was cut back by 4 bases and J by 0 bases. CDR3 length: 16 residues. The entire variable domain, with the rest obtained from reference TRBV5-5 and TRBJ2-7, is as follows: DAGVTQSPTHLIKTRGQQVTLRCSPISGHKSVSWYQQVLGQGPQFIFQYYEKEERGRGNFPDRFSARQFPNYSSELNVNALLLGDSALYLCASSLRDYTFSYEQYFGPGTRLTVT.

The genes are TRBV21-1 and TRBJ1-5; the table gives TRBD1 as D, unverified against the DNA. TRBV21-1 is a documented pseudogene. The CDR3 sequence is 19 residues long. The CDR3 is CASSLYSLKGHRVCQPQHF. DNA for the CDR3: TGTGCCAGCAGCTTATATAGCTTGAAGGGACACAGGGTTTGTCAGCCCCAGCATTTT.

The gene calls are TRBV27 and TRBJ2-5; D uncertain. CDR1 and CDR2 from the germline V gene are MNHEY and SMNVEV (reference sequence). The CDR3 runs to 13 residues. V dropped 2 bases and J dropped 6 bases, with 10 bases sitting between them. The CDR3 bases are TGTGCCAGCAGTTTAATGGCAATGAAGACCCAGTACTTC. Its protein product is CASSLMAMKTQYF.

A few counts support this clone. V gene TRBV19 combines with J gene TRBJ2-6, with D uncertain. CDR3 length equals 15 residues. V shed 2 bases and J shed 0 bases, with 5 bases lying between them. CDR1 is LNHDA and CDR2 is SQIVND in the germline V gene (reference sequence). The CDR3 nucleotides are TGTGCCAGTAGTATACAGTACTCTGGGGCCAACGTCCTGACTTTC. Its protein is CASSIQYSGANVLTF.

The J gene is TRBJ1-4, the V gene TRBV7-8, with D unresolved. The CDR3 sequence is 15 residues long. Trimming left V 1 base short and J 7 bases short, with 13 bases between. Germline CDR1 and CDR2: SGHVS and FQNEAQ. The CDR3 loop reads CASSLVAETVEKLFF. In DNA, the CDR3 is TGTGCCAGCAGCTTAGTAGCCGAAACCGTTGAAAAACTGTTTTTT.